These 11 T cell receptor beta chains share one sample of origin, sequenced in a study of shared clonotypes between healthy human individuals (dated by TCRdb to about 2020). The library was generated by the immunoSEQ multiplex PCR assay. What TCRdb holds here is the immuneACCESS table cut down to in-frame rearrangements. Part of the clones is not present; checked against another copy, under half of the missing clones reflect an unresolved V gene, and the others are unexplained. The sample table shows about a million clones, and about 80% are seen once. The ten largest account for approximately 1.5% of the sample. Sequenced sample: memory CD4+ T cells sorted from blood. The sample's cell subset or site, from its label and the paper: CD45RA-negative fraction. Receptors originate from a young man in good health.

The gene calls are TRBV28 and TRBJ2-7, with 9 bases aligning to TRBD1. Trimming cost V 5 bases and J 5 bases; bases outside gene matches: 13. CDR3 size: 16 residues. Germline V gene lookup returns CDR1 MDHEN and CDR2 SYDVKM. CDR3 sequence reads: CASSALGTGLSHEQYF. In DNA form, the CDR3 reads TGTGCCAGCAGTGCCCTCGGGACAGGGTTGTCCCACGAGCAGTACTTC.

This clone has more than one count but fewer than ten. The rearrangement links TRBV6-1 to TRBJ2-3; unclear D gene. CDR3 size: 13 residues. Trimming removed 6 bases from V and 2 bases from J, with 9 bases in between. From germline, CDR1 is MNHNS and CDR2 SASEGT. CDR3 in DNA: TGTGCCAGCAGGCCCAGAAACACAGATACGCAGTATTTT. Amino acids: CASRPRNTDTQYF.

The V and J genes are TRBV11-2 and TRBJ1-1, with TRBD1 identical over 7 bases. V gave up 5 bases and J gave up 2 bases; unmatched junction bases: 8. Germline values: CDR1 SGHAT, CDR2 FQNNGV. The CDR3 has 15 amino acids. In DNA, the CDR3 is TGTGCCAGCAGCGAACAGGGGCTGAAAAACACTGAAGCTTTCTTT. It translates to CASSEQGLKNTEAFF.

The chain combines TRBV5-1 with TRBJ1-6, with 11 bases aligning to TRBD1. With V trimmed by 4 bases and J by 8 bases, 5 bases remained unmatched. Looked up from germline, CDR1 is SGHRS and CDR2 is YFSETQ. The CDR3 runs to 15 residues. This CDR3 reads CASSPRTGGDSPLHF. DNA for the CDR3: TGCGCCAGCAGCCCGCGGACAGGGGGCGATTCACCCCTCCACTTT.

Worth noting for this clone: In the same sample, other DNA sequences code for this CDR3. The V gene is TRBV6-1, the J gene TRBJ2-7; D is perhaps TRBD2 (5 bases). Trimming took 7 bases from V and 1 from J, leaving 11 bases between them. The germline gives CDR1 MNHNS, CDR2 SASEGT. The CDR3 is 13 residues long. The CDR3 spells CASTKGLSYEQYF. Here the CDR3 DNA reads TGTGCCAGCACCAAAGGACTGTCCTACGAGCAGTACTTC.

The V and J genes are TRBV30 and TRBJ1-2; 8 positions agree with TRBD1. Losses at the gene ends were 4 bases for V and 8 bases for J; bases not matched to a gene: 6. This CDR3 spans 12 amino acids. In germline, CDR1 is GTSNPN, CDR2 SVGIG (reference sequence). CDR3 in amino acids: CAWTQGAEGYTF. The DNA for the CDR3 is TGTGCCTGGACTCAGGGGGCCGAAGGCTACACCTTC.

CDR3 region: CASSLKDSPLHF. As DNA, the CDR3 is TGTGCCAGCAGCTTGAAGGATTCACCCCTCCACTTT. This chain connects TRBV5-4 to TRBJ1-6; the D is unclear. The CDR3 is 12 residues long. Germline V gene data show CDR1 as SGHNT and CDR2 as YYREEE (reference sequence). With 1 base removed from V and 8 bases from J, the gap between germline ends came to 4 bases.

Many counts were recorded for this clone. V gene TRBV6-6 combines with J gene TRBJ1-1; 8 bases map to TRBD1. CDR3 size: 15 residues. The V segment lost 7 bases and the J segment 4 bases; nucleotides outside the gene matches: 11. CDR1 and CDR2 (germline): MNHNY, SVGAGI (reference sequence). CDR3 nucleotides: TGTGCCAGCATCAGAAAACAGGGGGAGTCCACTGAAGCTTTCTTT. Its protein product is CASIRKQGESTEAFF.

The chain has TRBV6-6 and TRBJ1-3; D ambiguous. Per germline, CDR1 MNHNY and CDR2 SVGAGI (reference sequence). V shed 4 bases and J shed 5 bases, with 15 bases lying between them. The CDR3 loop spans 15 amino acids. CDR3: CASSSRSGRRNTIYF. CDR3 in DNA: TGTGCCAGCAGTTCGAGATCAGGCCGACGAAACACCATATATTTT.

Here the CDR3 DNA reads TGTGCCTGGAGTTGGTCTAGGACGGCCGAGCAGTACTTC. This gives the protein CAWSWSRTAEQYF. The chain links TRBV30 to TRBJ2-7; D is unresolved. This CDR3 spans 13 amino acids. Between the trimmed V and J ends, which lost 2 bases and 6 bases, there was a span of 14 bases. Germline V lookup: CDR1 GTSNPN, CDR2 SVGIG (reference sequence). Full variable domain (outside the CDR3, taken from reference TRBV30 and TRBJ2-7): SQTIHQWPATLVQPVGSPLSLECTVEGTSNPNLYWYRQAAGRGLQLLFYSVGIGQISSEVPQNLSASRPQDRQFILSSKKLLLSDSGFYLCAWSWSRTAEQYFGPGTRLTVT.

The chain joins TRBV15 to TRBJ2-6; 8 bases are shared with TRBD1. This CDR3 contains 18 residues. Unmatched junction bases numbered 8, after V lost 3 bases and J lost 1 base. Germline CDR1 is LNHNV and CDR2 is YYDKDF (reference sequence). The chain's CDR3 is CATSRSGTGWSGANVLTF. As DNA, the CDR3 is TGTGCCACCAGCAGGAGTGGGACAGGCTGGTCTGGGGCCAACGTCCTGACTTTC.